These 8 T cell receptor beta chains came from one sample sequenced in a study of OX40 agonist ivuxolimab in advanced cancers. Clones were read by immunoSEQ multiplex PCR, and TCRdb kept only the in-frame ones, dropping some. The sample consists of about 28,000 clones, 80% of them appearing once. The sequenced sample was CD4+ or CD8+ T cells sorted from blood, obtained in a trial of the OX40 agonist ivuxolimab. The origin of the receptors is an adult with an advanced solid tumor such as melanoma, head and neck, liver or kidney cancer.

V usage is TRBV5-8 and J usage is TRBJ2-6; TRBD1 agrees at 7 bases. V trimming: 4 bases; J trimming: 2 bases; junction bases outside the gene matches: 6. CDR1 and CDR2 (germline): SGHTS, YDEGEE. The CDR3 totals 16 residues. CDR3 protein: CASSPTGRTGANVLTF. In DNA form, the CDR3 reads TGTGCCAGCAGCCCGACAGGGAGAACTGGGGCCAACGTCCTGACTTTC. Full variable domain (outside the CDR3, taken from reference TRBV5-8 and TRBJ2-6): EAGVTQSPTHLIKTRGQQATLRCSPISGHTSVYWYQQALGLGLQFLLWYDEGEERNRGNFPPRFSGRQFPNYSSELNVNALELEDSALYLCASSPTGRTGANVLTFGAGSRLTVL.

In DNA form, the CDR3 reads TGCAGCGTGGTAGGACTAGCGGGGGTTTTGTATGCAGATACGCAGTATTTT. Protein sequence: CSVVGLAGVLYADTQYF. The rearrangement links TRBV29-1 to TRBJ2-3; 13 positions match TRBD2. CDR3 length: 17 residues. Germline CDR1 is SQVTM and CDR2 is ANQGSEA. The ends lost 6 bases at V and 4 bases at J; junction bases unmatched: 13.

The CDR3 sequence is CASSLTGTQYF. As DNA, the CDR3 is TGTGCCAGCAGCTTGACTGGGACCCAGTACTTC. The chain has TRBV7-2 and TRBJ2-5; no clear D. This CDR3 is built from 11 residues. Trimming took off 3 bases at V and 7 bases at J, with 6 bases between the two ends. Germline V gene sequence: CDR1 SGHTA, CDR2 FQGNSA. Together with reference TRBV7-2 and TRBJ2-5, the CDR3 gives the full variable domain: GAGVSQSPSNKVTEKGKDVELRCDPISGHTALYWYRQSLGQGLEFLIYFQGNSAPDKSGLPSDRFSAERTGGSVSTLTIQRTQQEDSAVYLCASSLTGTQYFGPGTRLLVL.

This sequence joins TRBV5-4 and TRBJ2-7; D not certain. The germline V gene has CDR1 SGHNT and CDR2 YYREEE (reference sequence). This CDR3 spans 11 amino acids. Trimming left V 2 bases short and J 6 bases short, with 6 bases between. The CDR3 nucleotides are TGTGCCAGCAGCTTCGGTGGCGAGCAGTACTTC. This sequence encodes CASSFGGEQYF.

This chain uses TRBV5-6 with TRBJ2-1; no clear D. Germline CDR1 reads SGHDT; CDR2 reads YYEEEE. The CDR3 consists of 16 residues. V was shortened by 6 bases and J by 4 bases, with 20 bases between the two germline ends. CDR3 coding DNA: TGTGCCAGCACCTTACGCGCCGGGTTCAAATACAATGAGCAGTTCTTC. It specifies CASTLRAGFKYNEQFF.

CDR3 in amino acids: CASSLVQGNTEAFF. DNA of the CDR3: TGTGCCAGCAGCTTAGTCCAAGGGAACACTGAAGCTTTCTTT. The rearrangement joins TRBV7-9 to TRBJ1-1; no definite D call. The CDR3 is 14 residues long. Deletions cut 1 base from V and 1 base from J, with 7 bases between. Germline CDR1 reads SEHNR; CDR2 reads FQNEAQ (reference sequence). Full variable domain (outside the CDR3, taken from reference TRBV7-9 and TRBJ1-1): DTGVSQNPRHKITKRGQNVTFRCDPISEHNRLYWYRQTLGQGPEFLTYFQNEAQLEKSRLLSDRFSAERPKGSFSTLEIQRTEQGDSAMYLCASSLVQGNTEAFFGQGTRLTVV.

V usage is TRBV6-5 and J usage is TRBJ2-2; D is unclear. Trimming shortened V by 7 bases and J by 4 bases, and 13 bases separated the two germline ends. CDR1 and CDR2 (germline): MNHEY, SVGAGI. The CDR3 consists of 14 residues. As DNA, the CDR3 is TGTGCCAGCAACCCGTCTAGGCCCACCGGGGAGCTGTTTTTT. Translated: CASNPSRPTGELFF.

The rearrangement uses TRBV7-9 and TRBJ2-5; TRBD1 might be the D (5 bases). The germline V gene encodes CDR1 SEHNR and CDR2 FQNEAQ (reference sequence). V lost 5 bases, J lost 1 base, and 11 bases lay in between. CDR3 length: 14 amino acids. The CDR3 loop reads CASSRTGAQETQYF. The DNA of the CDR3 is TGTGCCAGCAGCCGAACAGGAGCCCAAGAGACCCAGTACTTC.